These T cell receptor beta chains were read from a single sample in a study of blood T cells in healthy people across ages. TCRdb reprocessed the 5' RACE reads via MiXCR and lists one record per CDR3 protein. The sample includes about 970,000 distinct CDR3 sequences, roughly 47% of them seen just once. The sample taken for sequencing was blood. The origin of the receptors is a woman between 55 and 75 years old in good health. Both conserved end residues are part of each CDR3.

TRBJ2-5	TRBV20-1	CSARVVPRHLPETQYF
.	TRBV27	CASTPSYGEGFYEQYF
TRBJ2-3	TRBV4-1	CASSQGGFQTWGSTDTQYF
TRBJ2-4	TRBV10-3	CAISEQPGQGIQHIQYF
TRBJ1-2	TRBV6-5	CASSSGGKRVGYTF
TRBJ1-5	TRBV10-3	CAISEWTGQPQHF
TRBJ2-3	TRBV7-3	CASSLGGTGVADTQYF
TRBJ2-2	TRBV6-5	CASTYLTSGNTGELFF
TRBJ2-3	TRBV6-4	CASSDSVSAGLAAHTQYF
TRBJ2-7	TRBV7-8	CASSLVGQSSSYEQYF
TRBJ2-7	TRBV10-3	CAISGAPGLAGGPEQYF
TRBJ1-4	TRBV27	CASSSYRGEKLFF
TRBJ2-4	TRBV6-5	CASSYKTVGGLAGGAKNIQYF
TRBJ1-2	TRBV5-5	CASSSPPGLSGYTF
TRBJ2-1	TRBV28	CASSLGLASGGYNEQFF
TRBJ2-7	TRBV12-3/TRBV12-4	CASSLTGLGLYEQYF
TRBJ2-4	TRBV28	CASSLLAGGLGNIQYF
TRBJ1-4	TRBV3-1	CASSWGDGAKLFF
TRBJ2-3	TRBV27	CASSSPRGRARDTQYF
TRBJ1-2	TRBV12-3/TRBV12-4	CASSLRSGTGRRNYGYTF
TRBJ2-5	TRBV4-1	CASKDTSGRETQYF
TRBJ2-1	TRBV6-5	CASIKMGQYNEQFF
TRBJ2-5	TRBV18	CASSPTAGAKETQYF
TRBJ2-7	TRBV3-1	CASSQGPSGSIHEQYF
TRBJ2-5	TRBV5-1	CASSLAGIRRSQETQYF
TRBJ2-1	TRBV20-1	CSAEETRYNEQFF
TRBJ2-1	TRBV30	CAWSALAGQFF
TRBJ2-3	TRBV5-1	CASNQGARTSTDTQYF
TRBJ2-7	TRBV6-2/TRBV6-3	CASSRLAVSYEQYF
TRBJ1-1	TRBV28	CASGLYQGPLNTEAFF
TRBJ2-1	TRBV5-1	CASSFGTLYNEQFF
TRBJ2-3	TRBV4-2	CACSPEDEREGFTQYF